This T cell receptor beta chain was captured in a study of regulatory T cells in long-lasting Graves disease. Broader study findings: Gene preferences differed: TRBV28, TRBJ1-2, TRBJ2-5 in persistent cases.

Combining iRepertoire HTBI primers with Arm-PCR of CDR3 regions, the authors built TCR beta libraries. TCRdb reprocessed the multiplex PCR reads via MiXCR and lists one record per CDR3 protein. This repertoire shows over 250,000 distinct CDR3 sequences, more than 20% found once; its top ten account for more than 55%. Concerning this clonotype: The antigen remains unidentified.

The time point is: persistent/refractory GD, antithyroid drugs over 5 years with positive TRAb. From RNA extracted from PBMCs, the TCR library was made. The CDR3 covers 13 residues. Per the germline V gene, CDR1 is DFQATT and CDR2 is SNEGSKA (reference sequence). Trimming cost V 2 bases and J 7 bases, with 12 bases left between them. The gene calls are TRBV20-1 and TRBJ2-1; D possibly uses TRBD1 or TRBD2 (5 bases each). This receptor was taken from a female donor with Graves disease. The specimen was peripheral blood mononuclear cells (PBMCs), collected when the disease was refractory, from a patient treated with antithyroid drugs. The CDR3 protein is CSARRLEGNEQFF. In nucleotides, the CDR3 is TGCAGTGCTAGACGGCTAGAGGGGAATGAGCAGTTCTTC.